The next 19 T cell receptor beta chains were all read from a single sample in a study of blood T cell repertoires in COVID-19. Profiled with immunoSEQ multiplex PCR; TCRdb holds only in-frame clones, not every one. Of 400,000 to 450,000 clones listed, roughly nine tenths are singletons. The sample comprised PBMCs or T cells enriched from blood (not recorded which). The receptors shown here come from a man aged 25-45 years who had recovered from COVID-19.

V and J are TRBV30 and TRBJ1-3, with D unclear. V was cut by 0 bases and J by 0 bases, with 12 bases left in between. The germline gives CDR1 GTSNPN, CDR2 SVGIG (reference sequence). The CDR3 has 16 amino acids. CDR3 amino acids: CAWSVSVRYSGNTIYF. Written as DNA, the CDR3 is TGTGCCTGGAGTGTATCTGTCCGCTACTCTGGAAACACCATATATTTT.

This CDR3 reads CASRGGASSNTGELFF. The CDR3 nucleotides read TGCGCCAGCCGTGGTGGGGCAAGTTCGAACACCGGGGAGCTGTTTTTT. The rearrangement uses TRBV5-1 and TRBJ2-2, with D possibly matching TRBD1 (5 bases). This CDR3 contains 16 residues. Germline V gene lookup returns CDR1 SGHRS and CDR2 YFSETQ. Trimming took off 7 bases at V and 0 bases at J, with 16 bases between the two ends.

This clone was seen repeatedly, ten times or more. CDR3 sequence (DNA): TGTGCCAGTAGTCTCCAGGAGGGACGCAATCAGCCCCAGCATTTT. It codes for CASSLQEGRNQPQHF. The chain uses TRBV19 and TRBJ1-5, with D possibly TRBD1 on 5 matching bases. V lost 5 bases to trimming and J lost 2 bases, with 13 bases between them. Germline V CDR1 and CDR2: LNHDA, SQIVND (reference sequence). There are 15 residues in the CDR3.

V is TRBV25-1 and J is TRBJ1-1; the D gene is possibly TRBD1 (6 bases). CDR1 MGHDK and CDR2 SYGVNS come from the germline V gene. Trimming removed 4 bases at V and 2 bases at J, with 11 bases between. The CDR3 contains 14 residues. The CDR3 reads CASSVQGLNTEAFF. The CDR3 DNA is TGTGCCAGCAGTGTACAGGGCCTTAACACTGAAGCTTTCTTT.

The rearrangement joins TRBV24-1 to TRBJ1-2; the D gene is possibly TRBD1 (5 bases). Germline V gene sequence: CDR1 KGHDR, CDR2 SFDVKD. V shed 4 bases and J shed 8 bases, with 19 bases lying between them. The CDR3 is 15 amino acids. In nucleotides, the CDR3 is TGTGCCACCAGTGAGAGCCAGGGCCCCAATCGGGGCTACACCTTC. Its protein product is CATSESQGPNRGYTF.

The J gene is TRBJ2-7, the V gene TRBV28; 9 bases fit TRBD2. The CDR3 totals 16 residues. The ends lost 1 base at V and 0 bases at J; junction bases unmatched: 4. Germline CDR1 reads MDHEN; CDR2 reads SYDVKM. The CDR3 sequence is CASSLYNSGSSYEQYF. The CDR3 nucleotides are TGTGCCAGCAGTTTATATAATAGCGGGAGCTCCTACGAGCAGTACTTC.

The J gene is TRBJ1-2, the V gene TRBV27; 7 bases align to TRBD1. The CDR3 has 13 residues. J was trimmed by 6 bases and V by 2 bases; bases with no gene match: 3. Germline V gives CDR1 MNHEY, CDR2 SMNVEV (reference sequence). The CDR3 nucleotides are TGTGCCAGCAGTTTAATAGGGGGCGATGGCTACACCTTC. This encodes CASSLIGGDGYTF.

This sequence joins TRBV7-9 and TRBJ1-2, with 8 bases that match TRBD1. The CDR3 length is 15 residues. V lost 4 bases to trimming and J lost 4 bases; unmatched junction nucleotides: 8. Germline V gene sequence: CDR1 SEHNR, CDR2 FQNEAQ (reference sequence). The CDR3 loop reads CASSSSQGAGYGYTF. CDR3 in DNA: TGTGCCAGCAGCTCTTCCCAGGGGGCCGGCTATGGCTACACCTTC.

This chain connects TRBV7-9 to TRBJ2-1; D unresolved. This CDR3 has 14 residues. With 0 bases removed from V and 7 bases from J, the gap between germline ends came to 10 bases. Germline values: CDR1 SEHNR, CDR2 FQNEAQ (reference sequence). This CDR3 is CASSLAPAGNEQFF. The CDR3 region has the DNA TGTGCCAGCAGCTTAGCCCCTGCAGGTAATGAGCAGTTCTTC. Full variable domain (outside the CDR3, taken from reference TRBV7-9 and TRBJ2-1): DTGVSQNPRHKITKRGQNVTFRCDPISEHNRLYWYRQTLGQGPEFLTYFQNEAQLEKSRLLSDRFSAERPKGSFSTLEIQRTEQGDSAMYLCASSLAPAGNEQFFGPGTRLTVL.

The V gene is TRBV15, the J gene TRBJ2-7; TRBD1 matches at 9 bases. From germline, CDR1 is LNHNV and CDR2 YYDKDF (reference sequence). The CDR3 covers 16 residues. Unmatched junction bases numbered 7, after V lost 1 base and J lost 3 bases. The CDR3 DNA follows: TGTGCCACCAGCAGAGGGAGACCGGGACAGGGCTACGAGCAGTACTTC. Protein product: CATSRGRPGQGYEQYF.

The genes are TRBV12-3 or TRBV12-4 and TRBJ1-1; TRBD1 agrees at 11 bases. The CDR3 consists of 13 residues. V was pared by 6 bases and J by 5 bases, with 2 bases of the junction left unmatched. The CDR3 region has the DNA TGTGCCAGCAGCGGACAGGGGGCGACTGAAGCTTTCTTT. Translation gives CASSGQGATEAFF.

The chain couples TRBV7-8 to TRBJ1-2; 10 bases are shared with TRBD1. The CDR3 runs to 15 residues. With 5 bases clipped from V and 6 bases from J, the junction kept 9 bases outside the gene matches. The germline gives CDR1 SGHVS, CDR2 FQNEAQ. This CDR3 reads CASSIETGGVNGYTF. CDR3 DNA sequence: TGTGCCAGCAGCATAGAGACAGGGGGCGTTAATGGCTACACCTTC.

The CDR3 here is CASRDWGAGYTF. CDR3 nucleotide sequence: TGTGCCAGCAGGGATTGGGGCGCCGGCTACACCTTC. V is TRBV6-5 and J is TRBJ1-2, with a weak D call TRBD1 (5 bases). Germline V CDR1 and CDR2: MNHEY, SVGAGI. V was pared by 6 bases and J by 8 bases, with 13 bases between. The CDR3 is 12 residues long.

The gene calls are TRBV30 and TRBJ2-7; D is uncertain. Trimming removed 2 bases from V and 10 bases from J, with 12 bases in between. This CDR3 has 11 residues. Germline CDR1 and CDR2: GTSNPN and SVGIG (reference sequence). Here the CDR3 reads CAWSNLEYQYF. For the CDR3, the DNA is TGTGCCTGGAGTAACCTAGAATACCAGTACTTC. Filled out from reference TRBV30 and TRBJ2-7, the complete variable domain reads SQTIHQWPATLVQPVGSPLSLECTVEGTSNPNLYWYRQAAGRGLQLLFYSVGIGQISSEVPQNLSASRPQDRQFILSSKKLLLSDSGFYLCAWSNLEYQYFGPGTRLTVT.

The chain combines TRBV2 with TRBJ1-3, with a possible D match to TRBD1 (5 bases). V dropped 4 bases and J dropped 13 bases, with 14 bases sitting between them. Per the germline V gene, CDR1 is SNHLY and CDR2 is FYNNEI. This CDR3 contains 12 residues. The CDR3 region is CASSGPGGKIYF. As DNA, the CDR3 is TGTGCCAGCAGTGGACCCGGGGGAAAAATATATTTT.

The genes are TRBV4-1 and TRBJ1-6; a weak D match, TRBD1 (6 bases). Germline CDR1 and CDR2: MGHRA and YSYEKL. The CDR3 spans 18 residues. Between the trimmed V and J ends, which lost 6 bases and 0 bases, there was a span of 18 bases. DNA for the CDR3: TGCGCCAGCAGGGAAATAGGGAGGGGGAGCTCCTATAATTCACCCCTCCACTTT. Amino acid sequence: CASREIGRGSSYNSPLHF.

The J gene is TRBJ2-6, the V gene TRBV29-1, with D hard to call. The V and J ends lost 5 bases and 0 bases respectively, with 8 bases between them. This CDR3 has 14 residues. Per germline, CDR1 SQVTM and CDR2 ANQGSEA. CDR3 amino acids: CSVYEISGANVLTF. The CDR3 DNA reads TGCAGCGTTTACGAGATCTCTGGGGCCAACGTCCTGACTTTC.

This chain joins TRBV12-1 and TRBJ2-3; whether TRBD2, the table's D call, matches the DNA was not checked. TRBV12-1 is a known pseudogene. The CDR3 sequence is 15 residues long. The CDR3 DNA is TGTGCCAGCAGCCTTAGCGGGAGGCACACAGATACGCAGTATTTT. Its protein is CASSLSGRHTDTQYF.

This clone was counted once. V is TRBV15 and J is TRBJ1-1; possibly TRBD1 for D (5 bases). The CDR3 has 13 amino acids. The V end lost 4 bases, the J end lost 1 base, and 7 bases lay between the germline ends. Per germline, CDR1 LNHNV and CDR2 YYDKDF (reference sequence). The CDR3 DNA sequence: TGTGCCACCAGCAAGGGGCGGAACACTGAAGCTTTCTTT. Encoded protein: CATSKGRNTEAFF.